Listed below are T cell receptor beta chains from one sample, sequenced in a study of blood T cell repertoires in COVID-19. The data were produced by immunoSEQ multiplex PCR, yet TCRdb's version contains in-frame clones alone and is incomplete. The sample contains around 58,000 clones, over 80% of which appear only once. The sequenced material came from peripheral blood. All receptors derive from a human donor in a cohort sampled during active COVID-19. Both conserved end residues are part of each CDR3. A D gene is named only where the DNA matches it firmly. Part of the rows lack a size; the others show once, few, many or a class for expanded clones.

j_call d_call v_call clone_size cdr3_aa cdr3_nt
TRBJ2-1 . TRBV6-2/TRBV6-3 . CASSYRGNEQFF TGTGCCAGCAGTTACAGGGGCAATGAGCAGTTCTTC
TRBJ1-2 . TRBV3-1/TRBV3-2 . CASSQAGSGYTF TGTGCCAGCAGCCAAGCCGGGTCTGGCTACACCTTC
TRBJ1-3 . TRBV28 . CASSLGGTGNTIYF TGTGCCAGCAGTTTGGGGGGGACTGGAAACACCATATATTTT
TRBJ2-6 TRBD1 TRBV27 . CASSRPGGASTGANVLTF TGTGCCAGCAGCCGCCCAGGGGGCGCTTCCACTGGGGCCAACGTCCTGACTTTC
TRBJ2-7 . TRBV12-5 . CASGLDPVGLGPYEQYF TGTGCTAGTGGTTTGGACCCCGTAGGACTCGGTCCATACGAGCAGTACTTC
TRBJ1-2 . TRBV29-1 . CSVLTANYGYTF TGCAGCGTATTGACAGCAAACTATGGCTACACCTTC
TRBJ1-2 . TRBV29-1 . CSVYLPPLQDPYGYTF TGCAGCGTTTACCTTCCCCCTTTACAGGACCCCTATGGCTACACCTTC
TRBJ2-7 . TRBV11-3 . CASSFPTATGTYEQYF TGTGCCAGCAGCTTCCCAACCGCGACAGGCACCTACGAGCAGTACTTC
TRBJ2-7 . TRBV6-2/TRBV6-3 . CASSPLTGDEQYF TGTGCCAGCAGTCCCCTTACAGGAGACGAGCAGTACTTC
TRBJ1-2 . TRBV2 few CASRQEPQSYGYTF TGTGCCAGCAGACAGGAGCCACAATCTTATGGCTACACCTTC
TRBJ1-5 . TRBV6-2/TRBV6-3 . CASSYRENQPQHF TGTGCCAGCAGTTATAGGGAGAATCAGCCCCAGCATTTT
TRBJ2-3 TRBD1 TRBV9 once CASGGQGVDTQYF TGTGCCAGCGGGGGACAGGGCGTAGATACGCAGTATTTT
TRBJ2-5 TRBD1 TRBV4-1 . CASSYRQGAQETQYF TGCGCCAGCAGCTACCGACAGGGGGCACAAGAGACCCAGTACTTC
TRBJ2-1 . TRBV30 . CAWSRGIANNEQFF TGTGCCTGGAGCCGGGGTATCGCGAACAATGAGCAGTTCTTC
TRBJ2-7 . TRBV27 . CASRRITGSSYEQYF TGTGCCAGCAGGAGAATCACAGGGAGCTCCTACGAGCAGTACTTC
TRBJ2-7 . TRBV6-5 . CASRSLTGHYEQYF TGTGCCAGCAGATCTCTCACAGGGCACTACGAGCAGTACTTC
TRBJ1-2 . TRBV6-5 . CASSYSEDGNYGYTF TGTGCCAGCAGTTACTCGGAGGACGGGAACTATGGCTACACCTTC
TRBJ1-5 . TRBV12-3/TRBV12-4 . CASSLHFGPQHF TGTGCCAGCAGTTTACATTTCGGGCCCCAGCATTTT
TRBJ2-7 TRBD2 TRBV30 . CAWRPSGGGYEQYF TGTGCCTGGAGACCTAGCGGGGGGGGCTACGAGCAGTACTTC
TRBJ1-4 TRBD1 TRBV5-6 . CASSPGQPNEKLFF TGTGCCAGCAGCCCGGGACAGCCTAATGAAAAACTGTTTTTT
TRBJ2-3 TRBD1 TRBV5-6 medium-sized CASSATGGRRYPTADTQYF TGTGCCAGCAGCGCAACAGGGGGCCGCCGCTACCCCACGGCAGATACGCAGTATTTT
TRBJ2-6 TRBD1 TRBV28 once CASSATGAFIYSGANVLTF TGTGCCAGCAGTGCTACAGGGGCCTTCATATACTCTGGGGCCAACGTCCTGACTTTC
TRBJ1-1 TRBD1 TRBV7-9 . CASSPTGGRYEAFF TGTGCCAGCAGCCCAACAGGGGGCCGGTATGAAGCTTTCTTT
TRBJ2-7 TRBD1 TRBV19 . CASSLGGRGRDEQYF TGTGCCAGTAGTCTTGGCGGCAGGGGGCGAGACGAGCAGTACTTC
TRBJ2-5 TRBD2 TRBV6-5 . CASSSSGQRETQYF TGTGCCAGCAGTTCTAGCGGGCAAAGGGAGACCCAGTACTTC
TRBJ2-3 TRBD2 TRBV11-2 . CASSSTGGASGTDTQYF TGTGCCAGCAGCTCGACGGGGGGTGCTAGCGGGACAGATACGCAGTATTTT
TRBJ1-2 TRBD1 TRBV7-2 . CASSLERGPGYGYTF TGTGCCAGCAGCTTAGAAAGGGGGCCGGGCTATGGCTACACCTTC
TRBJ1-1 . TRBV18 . CASSPTQTSTEAFF TGTGCCAGCTCACCAACACAGACCAGCACTGAAGCTTTCTTT
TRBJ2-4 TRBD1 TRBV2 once CASSEGQGRAKNIQYF TGTGCCAGCAGTGAAGGACAGGGGCGAGCCAAAAACATTCAGTACTTC
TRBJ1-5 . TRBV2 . CASTGGSRSGNQPQHF TGTGCCAGCACCGGGGGATCGAGGAGCGGCAATCAGCCCCAGCATTTT
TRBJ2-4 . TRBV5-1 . CASSSRTKNIQYF TGCGCCAGCAGCTCTAGGACCAAAAACATTCAGTACTTC
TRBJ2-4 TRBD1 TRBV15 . CATSQDRVLNIQYF TGTGCCACCAGCCAAGACAGGGTTCTGAACATTCAGTACTTC
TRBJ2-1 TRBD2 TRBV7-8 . CASSLAAGAYNEQFF TGTGCCAGCAGCTTAGCTGCGGGGGCCTACAATGAGCAGTTCTTC
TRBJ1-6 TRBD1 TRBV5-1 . CASSTGVGGGNSPLHF TGCGCCAGCAGCACGGGGGTAGGGGGCGGCAATTCACCCCTCCACTTT
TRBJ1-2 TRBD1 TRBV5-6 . CASSWGQGAIYGYTF TGTGCCAGCAGCTGGGGTCAGGGGGCTATCTATGGCTACACCTTC
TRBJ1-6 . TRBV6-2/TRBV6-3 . CASSYLQGNSPLHF TGTGCCAGCAGTTACCTCCAGGGAAATTCACCCCTCCACTTT
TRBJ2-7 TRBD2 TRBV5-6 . CASSLTGGFSYEQYF TGTGCCAGCAGCTTGACGGGGGGGTTCTCCTACGAGCAGTACTTC
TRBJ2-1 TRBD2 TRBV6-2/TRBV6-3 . CASSYSRLAVGNEQFF TGTGCCAGCAGTTACTCCCGGCTAGCGGTAGGGAATGAGCAGTTCTTC
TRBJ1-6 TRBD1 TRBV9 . CASSVDRGISSYNSPLHF TGTGCCAGCAGCGTAGACAGGGGGATAAGCTCCTATAATTCACCCCTCCACTTT
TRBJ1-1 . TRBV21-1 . CASSKRDRDRARTEAFF TGTGCCAGCAGCAAAAGGGATAGGGACAGGGCGAGGACTGAAGCTTTCTTT
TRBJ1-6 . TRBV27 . CASSLNGGPNLGSPLHF TGTGCCAGCAGTTTAAATGGGGGCCCCAACTTAGGTTCACCCCTCCACTTT
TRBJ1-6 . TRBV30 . CAWTRQISLSPLHF TGTGCCTGGACCCGACAGATCTCCCTCTCACCCCTCCACTTT
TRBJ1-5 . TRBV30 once CAWSALLSNQPQHF TGTGCCTGGAGTGCCCTCCTGAGCAATCAGCCCCAGCATTTT
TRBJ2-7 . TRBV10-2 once CASGPSRHYEQYF TGCGCCAGTGGACCTAGCCGGCATTACGAGCAGTACTTC
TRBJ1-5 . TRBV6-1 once CASSEAGQDSQPQHF TGTGCCAGCAGTGAAGCTGGCCAGGACAGTCAGCCCCAGCATTTT
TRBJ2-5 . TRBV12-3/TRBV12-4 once CASSLKETQYF TGTGCCAGCAGTCTTAAAGAGACCCAGTACTTC
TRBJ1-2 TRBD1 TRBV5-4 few CASSSGTANYGYTF TGTGCCAGCAGCTCAGGGACAGCAAACTATGGCTACACCTTC
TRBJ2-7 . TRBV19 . CASSNQGLGEQYF TGTGCCAGTAGTAACCAGGGTCTCGGGGAGCAGTACTTC